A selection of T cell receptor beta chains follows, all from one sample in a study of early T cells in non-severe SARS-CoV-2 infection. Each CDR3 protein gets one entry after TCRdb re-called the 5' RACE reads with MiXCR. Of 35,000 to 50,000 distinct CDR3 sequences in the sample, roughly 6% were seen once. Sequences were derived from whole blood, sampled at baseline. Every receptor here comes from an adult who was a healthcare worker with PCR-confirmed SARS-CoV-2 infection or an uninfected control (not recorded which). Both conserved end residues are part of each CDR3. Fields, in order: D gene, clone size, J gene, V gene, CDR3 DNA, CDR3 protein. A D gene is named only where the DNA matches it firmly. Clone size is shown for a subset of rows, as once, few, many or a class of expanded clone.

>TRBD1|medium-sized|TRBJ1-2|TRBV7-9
TGTGCCAGCAGCCCACCCCTAGGACAGGGGGACTATGGCTACACCTTC
CASSPPLGQGDYGYTF
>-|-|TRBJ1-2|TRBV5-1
TGCGCCAGCAGCCCGGAGGGCTATGGCTACACCTTC
CASSPEGYGYTF
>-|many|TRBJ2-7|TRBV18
TGTGCCAGCTCACCAATAGGATCGGGACAACCTTACGAGCAGTACTTC
CASSPIGSGQPYEQYF
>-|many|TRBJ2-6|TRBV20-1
TGCAGTGCTAGTAAGCCTGGGGCCAACGTCCTGACTTTC
CSASKPGANVLTF
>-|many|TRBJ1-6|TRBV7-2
TGTGCCAGCAGCTTTCAACAGGATTCACCCCTCCACTTT
CASSFQQDSPLHF
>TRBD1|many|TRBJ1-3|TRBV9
TGTGCCAGCAGCGTAACGGCACGGTCGTGGGGACAGGGTTCTGGAAACACCATATATTTT
CASSVTARSWGQGSGNTIYF
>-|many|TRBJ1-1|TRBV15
TGTGCCACCAGCAGAGATGTTGTCTCCAAAGCTTTCTTT
CATSRDVVSKAFF
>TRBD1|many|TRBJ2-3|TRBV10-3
TGTGCCATCAGTGAATTCGACAGGGCGACAGATACGCAGTATTTT
CAISEFDRATDTQYF
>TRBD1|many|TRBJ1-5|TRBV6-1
TGTGCCAGCAGACCGGGACAGGGCGATCAGCCCCAGCATTTT
CASRPGQGDQPQHF
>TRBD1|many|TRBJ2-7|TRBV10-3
TGTGCCATCAGCCAGGACAGGGGGCGTTACGAGCAGTACTTC
CAISQDRGRYEQYF
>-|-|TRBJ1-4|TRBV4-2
TGTGCCAGCAGCCAAGATAGAGGACAGTTAAATGAAAAACTGTTTTTT
CASSQDRGQLNEKLFF
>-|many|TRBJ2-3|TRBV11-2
TGTGCCAGCAGCCTAGGGGCCTTCCACACAGATACGCAGTATTTT
CASSLGAFHTDTQYF
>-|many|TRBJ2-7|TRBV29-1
TGCAGCGTTGTTCCTCGAGAGCACGAGCAGTACTTC
CSVVPREHEQYF
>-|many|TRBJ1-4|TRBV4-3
TGCGCCAGCAGCTCATACCAGGGGAATAATGAAAAACTGTTTTTT
CASSSYQGNNEKLFF
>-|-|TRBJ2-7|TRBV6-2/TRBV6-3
TGTGCCAGCAGTTACACTAGGACAGTATACGAGCAGTACTTC
CASSYTRTVYEQYF
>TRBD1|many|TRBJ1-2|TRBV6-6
TGTGCCAGCAGCACCCGGGACAGGGCCTATGGCTACACCTTC
CASSTRDRAYGYTF
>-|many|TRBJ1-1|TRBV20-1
TGCAGTGCCGCAGCCGGGGTGGGCACTGAAGCTTTCTTT
CSAAAGVGTEAFF
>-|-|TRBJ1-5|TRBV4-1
TGCGCCAGCAGCCAAGACCGATCTGGGCCCCAGCATTTT
CASSQDRSGPQHF